The 20 T cell receptor beta chains below come from one sample, sequenced in a study of blood T cell repertoires in COVID-19 (dated by TCRdb to the early 2020s). Preparation of the library involved the immunoSEQ multiplex PCR assay. The immuneACCESS repertoire file appears here via TCRdb, limited to in-frame rearrangements. These files lack a portion of the clones; in checked studies, under half of the deficit traces to unresolved V genes, and the cause of the others is not known. This sample has 60,000 to 80,000 clones in its table, and around nine tenths of those were observed once. The ten largest clones add up to more than 1% of the sample. The sample comprised peripheral blood. These TCRs come from a man in his 70s with acute or convalescent COVID-19.

The chain links TRBV5-1 to TRBJ2-5; TRBD2 agrees at 13 bases. J lost 2 bases, V lost 3 bases, and 1 base had no gene match. Germline V gene sequence: CDR1 SGHRS, CDR2 YFSETQ. This CDR3 contains 15 residues. This chain's CDR3 is CASSSGLAGQETQYF. CDR3 bases: TGCGCCAGCAGCTCGGGACTAGCGGGGCAAGAGACCCAGTACTTC.

In regard to this clone: A junction end diverges from the germline sequence, so it may reflect a read error. This chain connects TRBV14 to TRBJ2-1; 14 bases agree with TRBD2. This CDR3 is 18 amino acids long. Germline V lookup: CDR1 SGHDN, CDR2 FVKESK. In DNA form, the CDR3 reads TGTGCCAGCAGCCACCTGACTAGCGGGAGGGCCTCCCACAATGAGCAGTTCTTC. This codes for CASSHLTSGRASHNEQFF.

The V gene is TRBV25-1, the J gene TRBJ1-2, with 10 bases lining up with TRBD1. This CDR3 is 14 amino acids long. CDR1 is MGHDK and CDR2 is SYGVNS in the germline V gene. The junction had 8 bases not matched to a gene; V was cut back by 5 bases and J by 8 bases. The CDR3 here is CASSTSGTGVGYTF. The CDR3 bases are TGTGCCAGCAGTACCTCCGGGACAGGGGTCGGCTACACCTTC.

The chain is built from TRBV11-2 and TRBJ2-3; possibly TRBD2 for D (6 bases). CDR3 length: 15 amino acids. Trimming left V 5 bases short and J 1 base short, with 13 bases between. Germline V gene lookup returns CDR1 SGHAT and CDR2 FQNNGV. The CDR3 DNA follows: TGTGCCAGCAGCCCAGGGACTGTGGGCACAGATACGCAGTATTTT. Encoded protein: CASSPGTVGTDTQYF. Looking up the rest from reference TRBV11-2 and TRBJ2-3 gives the full variable domain: EAGVAQSPRYKIIEKRQSVAFWCNPISGHATLYWYQQILGQGPKLLIQFQNNGVVDDSQLPKDRFSAERLKGVDSTLKIQPAKLEDSAVYLCASSPGTVGTDTQYFGPGTRLTVL.

A remark on this clone: Within the sample, other DNA sequences also encode this same CDR3. The V call is TRBV5-1, the J call TRBJ2-1; maybe TRBD1 (5 bases). The germline V gene has CDR1 SGHRS and CDR2 YFSETQ. The V gene lost 5 bases and the J gene lost 6 bases, with 15 bases spanning the gap. The CDR3 has 14 amino acids. The CDR3: CASSLGDLSNEQFF. Written as DNA, the CDR3 is TGCGCCAGCAGTCTAGGGGATTTAAGCAATGAGCAGTTCTTC.

This chain joins TRBV7-9 and TRBJ2-7; TRBD2 aligns across 8 bases. Germline lookup yields CDR1 SEHNR and CDR2 FQNEAQ (reference sequence). The CDR3 covers 15 residues. The ends lost 5 bases at V and 0 bases at J; junction bases unmatched: 6. The CDR3 DNA sequence: TGTGCCAGCAGCCCAGGGAGCGGGAGCTCCTACGAGCAGTACTTC. Amino acid sequence: CASSPGSGSSYEQYF.

The chain carries TRBV19 and TRBJ2-1; D is ambiguous. Germline values: CDR1 LNHDA, CDR2 SQIVND (reference sequence). V lost 4 bases and J lost 0, with 10 bases in between. The CDR3 covers 15 residues. The CDR3 DNA sequence: TGTGCCAGTAGTACCGTCGACAACTCCTACAATGAGCAGTTCTTC. Its protein is CASSTVDNSYNEQFF. Full variable domain (remainder filled in from reference TRBV19 and TRBJ2-1): DGGITQSPKYLFRKEGQNVTLSCEQNLNHDAMYWYRQDPGQGLRLIYYSQIVNDFQKGDIAEGYSVSREKKESFPLTVTSAQKNPTAFYLCASSTVDNSYNEQFFGPGTRLTVL.

Comments on this clone: The sample has other DNA sequences that encode this CDR3 too. The DNA of the CDR3 is TGTGCCAGCAGTTTATCGGGGGGCTCCTACGAGCAGTACTTC. Amino acid sequence: CASSLSGGSYEQYF. The V gene is TRBV28, the J gene TRBJ2-7, with 7 bases fitting TRBD2. Germline-derived CDR1 and CDR2 are MDHEN and SYDVKM. The length of the CDR3 is 14 residues. J was trimmed by 0 bases and V by 1 base; bases with no gene match: 0.

V gene TRBV15 combines with J gene TRBJ2-3; D is ambiguous. Germline V gene sequence: CDR1 LNHNV, CDR2 YYDKDF (reference sequence). The CDR3 spans 15 residues. Trimming cost V 0 bases and J 0 bases, with 7 bases left between them. DNA of the CDR3: TGTGCCACCAGCAGAGATGGCATTAGCACAGATACGCAGTATTTT. Translated: CATSRDGISTDTQYF.

V usage is TRBV5-6 and J usage is TRBJ2-3, with D maybe TRBD2 (6 bases). Germline loops: CDR1 SGHDT, CDR2 YYEEEE. CDR3 size: 19 residues. With 0 bases removed from V and 5 bases from J, the gap between germline ends came to 25 bases. The CDR3, as DNA: TGTGCCAGCAGCTTGGATCATTCCGGAACGTGGGACGGGGGAGATACGCAGTATTTT. Encoded protein: CASSLDHSGTWDGGDTQYF.

This rearrangement joins TRBV25-1 to TRBJ1-2; 10 nucleotides agree with TRBD1. The CDR3 runs 15 residues. J was trimmed by 6 bases and V by 4 bases; bases with no gene match: 8. From germline, CDR1 is MGHDK and CDR2 SYGVNS. The CDR3 DNA reads TGTGCCAGCAGTGTCCGTGGGACAGGGGTGAATGGCTACACCTTC. Translation gives CASSVRGTGVNGYTF.

This clone was seen a handful of times. The chain recombines TRBV6-2 or TRBV6-3 with TRBJ1-1, with D unclear. Germline V gene sequence: CDR1 MNHEY, CDR2 SVGEGT. V lost 2 bases and J lost 3, with 10 bases in between. The CDR3 extends over 14 amino acids. CDR3 DNA sequence: TGTGCCAGCAGTTACAAATTCGCGGACACTGAAGCTTTCTTT. Encoded protein: CASSYKFADTEAFF.

The V call is TRBV3-1 (or the pseudogene TRBV3-2), the J call TRBJ1-2, with D unclear. Germline CDR1 LGHDT, CDR2 YNNKEL (reference sequence). Trimming removed 4 bases at V and 6 bases at J, with 12 bases between. The CDR3 sequence is 13 residues long. In DNA form, the CDR3 reads TGTGCCAGCAGCCCCATGGGAGTGGATGGCTACACCTTC. Translated, it gives CASSPMGVDGYTF.

This chain connects TRBV6-5 to TRBJ2-1, with D perhaps matching TRBD1 (6 bases). The length of the CDR3 is 13 residues. The V gene lost 6 bases and the J gene lost 8 bases, with 14 bases spanning the gap. CDR1 and CDR2 (germline): MNHEY, SVGAGI. CDR3 sequence: CASSLGASDEQFF. CDR3 in DNA: TGTGCCAGCAGCCTGGGGGCCTCCGATGAGCAGTTCTTC.

This clone was detected once. This chain uses TRBV3-1 (or the pseudogene TRBV3-2) with TRBJ1-4; D may be TRBD1 (6 bases). The CDR3 length is 14 residues. Trimming removed 4 bases from V and 3 bases from J, with 9 bases in between. In germline, CDR1 is LGHDT, CDR2 YNNKEL (reference sequence). The CDR3 nucleotides read TGTGCCAGCAGCCCACAGGGACCTAATGAAAAACTGTTTTTT. Protein: CASSPQGPNEKLFF.

This clone showed up just a few times. V gene TRBV19 combines with J gene TRBJ1-1; D call uncertain. V lost 5 bases and J lost 4, with 17 bases in between. Germline V lookup: CDR1 LNHDA, CDR2 SQIVND (reference sequence). This CDR3 comprises 15 residues. The CDR3 loop is CASSLRSLNPTEAFF. As DNA, the CDR3 is TGTGCCAGTAGTCTCAGGTCCCTGAACCCCACTGAAGCTTTCTTT.

This clone was seen more than once but under ten times. The V and J genes are TRBV19 and TRBJ1-6; 8 bases are shared with TRBD1. With V trimmed by 7 bases and J by 1 base, 9 bases remained unmatched. CDR3 length: 17 amino acids. Germline loops: CDR1 LNHDA, CDR2 SQIVND (reference sequence). CDR3 DNA: TGTGCCAGTACCGACAGGGGAGATCAATCCTATAATTCACCCCTCCACTTT. Its translation: CASTDRGDQSYNSPLHF. The full variable domain, in which reference TRBV19 and TRBJ1-6 provide the parts outside the CDR3, is DGGITQSPKYLFRKEGQNVTLSCEQNLNHDAMYWYRQDPGQGLRLIYYSQIVNDFQKGDIAEGYSVSREKKESFPLTVTSAQKNPTAFYLCASTDRGDQSYNSPLHFGNGTRLTVT.

This rearrangement joins TRBV19 to TRBJ1-2, with 7 bases matching TRBD1. This CDR3 comprises 14 residues. After removal of 5 bases from V and 0 bases from J, the junction contained 3 bases not matched to a gene. Germline CDR1 and CDR2: LNHDA and SQIVND (reference sequence). In DNA form, the CDR3 reads TGTGCCAGTAGTCCGGACAGGACTAACTATGGCTACACCTTC. Its protein is CASSPDRTNYGYTF.

This clone has more than one count but fewer than ten. V is TRBV11-2 and J is TRBJ2-2; D not resolved. Germline CDR1 and CDR2: SGHAT and FQNNGV. The CDR3 consists of 15 residues. With 7 bases removed from V and 3 bases from J, the gap between germline ends came to 15 bases. The CDR3 nucleotides are TGTGCCAGCAACAAAATTAAAACAGACACCGGGGAGCTGTTTTTT. Protein: CASNKIKTDTGELFF. Full variable domain (outside the CDR3, taken from reference TRBV11-2 and TRBJ2-2): EAGVAQSPRYKIIEKRQSVAFWCNPISGHATLYWYQQILGQGPKLLIQFQNNGVVDDSQLPKDRFSAERLKGVDSTLKIQPAKLEDSAVYLCASNKIKTDTGELFFGEGSRLTVL.

This rearrangement joins TRBV27 to TRBJ2-3, with 8 bases lining up with TRBD2. The germline CDR1 and CDR2 sequences are MNHEY and SMNVEV (reference sequence). This CDR3 has 16 residues. J was trimmed by 4 bases and V by 5 bases; bases with no gene match: 11. The CDR3 reads CASSILAGPFSDTQYF. CDR3 bases: TGTGCCAGCAGTATATTAGCGGGACCCTTTTCAGATACGCAGTATTTT.